Shown below are 21 T cell receptor beta chains from a single sample sequenced in a study of T cell responses to AZD1222 COVID-19 vaccine. Data came from immunoSEQ multiplex PCR; TCRdb stores just in-frame clones and leaves some out. Of about 150,000 clones in the sample, around nine tenths were seen once. Here the sequenced sample was peripheral blood, taken after recovery from COVID-19. The receptors were sampled from an adult who had recovered from COVID-19.

The chain uses TRBV6-1 and TRBJ1-2; D call uncertain. The germline V gene has CDR1 MNHNS and CDR2 SASEGT. The ends were cut back, 2 bases at V and 2 bases at J, with 9 bases in the middle. The length of the CDR3 is 14 residues. CDR3 loop: CASSELSINYGYTF. In nucleotides, the CDR3 is TGTGCCAGCAGTGAACTTTCAATAAACTATGGCTACACCTTC.

V and J are TRBV18 and TRBJ2-3, with 10 bases identical to TRBD2. The CDR3 is 18 amino acids. Germline V CDR1 and CDR2: KGHSH, LQKENI. Trimming took 1 base from V and 3 from J; bases not matched to a gene: 10. CDR3 bases: TGTGCCAGCTCACCACTAAGCGGGGGGGCCGAAATTACAGATACGCAGTATTTT. Translating it yields CASSPLSGGAEITDTQYF. Variable domain in full (rest from reference TRBV18 and TRBJ2-3): NAGVMQNPRHLVRRRGQEARLRCSPMKGHSHVYWYRQLPEEGLKFMVYLQKENIIDESGMPKERFSAEFPKEGPSILRIQQVVRGDSAAYFCASSPLSGGAEITDTQYFGPGTRLTVL.

The rearrangement joins TRBV19 to TRBJ1-5; D unclear. V was pared by 3 bases and J by 6 bases, with 12 bases between. The length of the CDR3 is 14 residues. In germline, CDR1 is LNHDA, CDR2 SQIVND (reference sequence). CDR3 sequence (DNA): TGTGCCAGTAGTATCGGCAGGATGGGTCAGCCCCAGCATTTT. It translates to CASSIGRMGQPQHF.

The chain joins TRBV9 to TRBJ2-5; 7 bases map to TRBD1. CDR1 is SGDLS, CDR2 YYNGEE, per germline. The V segment lost 3 bases and the J segment 4 bases; nucleotides outside the gene matches: 3. The CDR3 runs 13 residues. CDR3 DNA: TGTGCCAGCAGCGGACGGACAGGAGAGACCCAGTACTTC. Amino acid sequence: CASSGRTGETQYF.

The chain couples TRBV7-2 to TRBJ1-3, with TRBD1 matching over 12 bases. Germline CDR1 and CDR2: SGHTA and FQGNSA. The CDR3 extends over 16 amino acids. With 6 bases clipped from V and 4 bases from J, the junction kept 7 bases outside the gene matches. The CDR3 region has the DNA TGTGCCAGCAGTTTCGCAGGGACAGGGGGCGGAAACACCATATATTTT. This codes for CASSFAGTGGGNTIYF. Drawing the rest from reference TRBV7-2 and TRBJ1-3, the complete variable domain is GAGVSQSPSNKVTEKGKDVELRCDPISGHTALYWYRQSLGQGLEFLIYFQGNSAPDKSGLPSDRFSAERTGGSVSTLTIQRTQQEDSAVYLCASSFAGTGGGNTIYFGEGSWLTVV.

This rearrangement joins TRBV9 to TRBJ1-1, with D perhaps matching TRBD1 (5 bases). CDR3 length: 15 residues. Germline-derived CDR1 and CDR2 are SGDLS and YYNGEE. Deletions cut 0 bases from V and 0 bases from J, with 9 bases between. The CDR3 region has the DNA TGTGCCAGCAGCGTAGCACAGGTCATGAACACTGAAGCTTTCTTT. It encodes CASSVAQVMNTEAFF.

V gene TRBV7-2 combines with J gene TRBJ1-3; the D is unclear. V lost 4 bases and J lost 0, with 16 bases in between. Germline values: CDR1 SGHTA, CDR2 FQGNSA. The CDR3 is 17 residues long. The DNA for the CDR3 is TGTGCCAGCAGCTCGATCCCATCTCTGATCTCTGGAAACACCATATATTTT. It yields the protein CASSSIPSLISGNTIYF.

This clone was detected only a few times. V usage is TRBV5-1 and J usage is TRBJ2-1; D might be TRBD1 (6 bases). Trimming cost V 0 bases and J 2 bases, with 6 bases left between them. Germline CDR1 reads SGHRS; CDR2 reads YFSETQ. The CDR3 is 14 residues long. CDR3 sequence reads: CASSLDRAYNEQFF. The CDR3 DNA reads as TGCGCCAGCAGCTTGGACAGGGCCTACAATGAGCAGTTCTTC.

V is TRBV10-1 and J is TRBJ1-5; 7 nucleotides align to TRBD1. J lost 2 bases, V lost 9 bases, and 34 bases had no gene match. CDR1 WNHNN and CDR2 SYGVQD come from the germline V gene (reference sequence). There are 23 residues in the CDR3. CDR3 loop: CASSHKILRLAIKNTGGNQPQHF. In DNA form, the CDR3 reads TGCGCCAGTTCACATAAAATCCTTCGACTTGCAATTAAAAACACAGGGGGCAATCAGCCCCAGCATTTT.

V usage is TRBV27 and J usage is TRBJ1-3; D remains unclear. The CDR3 is 11 amino acids. Trimming cost V 8 bases and J 0 bases, with 2 bases left between them. Per the germline V gene, CDR1 is MNHEY and CDR2 is SMNVEV (reference sequence). This CDR3 reads CASHSGNTIYF. The CDR3 bases are TGTGCCAGCCACTCTGGAAACACCATATATTTT.

The chain uses TRBV29-1 and TRBJ1-2; tentative D call: TRBD1 (5 bases). The CDR3 covers 12 residues. Germline V gene data show CDR1 as SQVTM and CDR2 as ANQGSEA. Trimming took off 5 bases at V and 4 bases at J, with 11 bases between the two ends. DNA of the CDR3: TGCAGCGTTAGAGGGGCAGGCTATGGCTACACCTTC. Translating gives CSVRGAGYGYTF.

The rearrangement joins TRBV20-1 to TRBJ2-2; the match to TRBD2 covers 14 bases. The CDR3 runs to 15 residues. From germline, CDR1 is DFQATT and CDR2 SNEGSKA (reference sequence). With V trimmed by 3 bases and J by 15 bases, 12 bases remained unmatched. The CDR3 coding sequence is TGCAGTGCTAGTCCCCTTAGACTAGCGGGGGGGAAGATGTTTTTT. Translation gives CSASPLRLAGGKMFF.

The V call is TRBV5-1, the J call TRBJ2-5; the match to TRBD1 covers 7 bases. Germline V CDR1 and CDR2: SGHRS, YFSETQ. This CDR3 has 15 amino acids. V was pared by 3 bases and J by 1 base, with 6 bases of the junction left unmatched. The CDR3 here is CASSSGRDSQETQYF. The CDR3 DNA sequence: TGCGCCAGCAGCTCGGGAAGGGACAGCCAAGAGACCCAGTACTTC.

The J gene is TRBJ1-1, the V gene TRBV7-2; D call uncertain. With 10 bases removed from V and 3 bases from J, the gap between germline ends came to 21 bases. CDR3 length equals 15 residues. CDR1 and CDR2 from the germline V gene are SGHTA and FQGNSA. The CDR3 region has the DNA TGTGCCACCCAGCCGAGGAAGGGCATAGACACTGAAGCTTTCTTT. It specifies CATQPRKGIDTEAFF.

This chain connects TRBV19 to TRBJ2-3; possible D gene TRBD2, 5 bases. The V end was cut by 7 bases, the J end by 5 bases, with 10 bases between. CDR1 and CDR2 (germline): LNHDA, SQIVND (reference sequence). This CDR3 has 12 amino acids. The CDR3 spells CASTGLLDTQYF. The CDR3 coding sequence is TGTGCCAGTACCGGACTCCTAGATACGCAGTATTTT.

V is TRBV27 and J is TRBJ2-2, with 7 bases identical to TRBD1. The ends lost 5 bases at V and 8 bases at J; junction bases unmatched: 14. CDR1 and CDR2 from the germline V gene are MNHEY and SMNVEV (reference sequence). The CDR3 sequence is 16 residues long. The CDR3 nucleotides are TGTGCCAGCAGTCCTTACAGGGGAAGTTTAATAGGGGAGCTGTTTTTT. Protein sequence: CASSPYRGSLIGELFF.

The rearrangement uses TRBV6-4 and TRBJ2-7, with D perhaps TRBD2 (6 bases). The germline V and J ends were trimmed by 10 bases and 7 bases, with 17 bases remaining between them. The CDR3 contains 12 residues. The germline V gene has CDR1 MRHNA and CDR2 SNTAGT. The CDR3 loop reads CAKLASEGEQYF. For the CDR3, the DNA is TGTGCCAAGCTAGCCTCGGAGGGGGAGCAGTACTTC.

The V and J genes are TRBV7-9 and TRBJ2-2; unclear D gene. The ends were cut back, 6 bases at V and 7 bases at J, with 12 bases in the middle. Germline lookup yields CDR1 SEHNR and CDR2 FQNEAQ (reference sequence). CDR3 length: 13 residues. The CDR3 DNA sequence: TGTGCCAGCAGAGATAACACGGGCGGGGAGCTGTTTTTT. This codes for CASRDNTGGELFF.

The chain has TRBV7-2 and TRBJ1-2, with TRBD1 identical over 7 bases. CDR1 and CDR2 from the germline V gene are SGHTA and FQGNSA. J lost 9 bases, V lost 5 bases, and 9 bases had no gene match. The CDR3 has 13 amino acids. The CDR3 DNA reads as TGTGCCAGCAGCGAGGGCACAGGGGTGAGCTACACCTTC. Its protein product is CASSEGTGVSYTF.

J is TRBJ1-1 and V is TRBV27; TRBD1 is a possible D gene (5 bases). The CDR3 is 13 residues long. Per the germline V gene, CDR1 is MNHEY and CDR2 is SMNVEV (reference sequence). Trimming left V 5 bases short and J 4 bases short, with 11 bases between. CDR3 sequence reads: CASSGPGSTEAFF. Here the CDR3 DNA reads TGTGCCAGCAGTGGACCAGGGAGCACTGAAGCTTTCTTT.

This rearrangement joins TRBV19 to TRBJ1-1, with D tentatively TRBD1 (6 bases). With 6 bases removed from V and 5 bases from J, the gap between germline ends came to 19 bases. This CDR3 contains 15 residues. The V gene's germline CDR1 is LNHDA and CDR2 SQIVND (reference sequence). The CDR3 is CASRGIWGPVTEAFF. As DNA, the CDR3 is TGTGCCAGTAGAGGGATATGGGGGCCCGTTACTGAAGCTTTCTTT.